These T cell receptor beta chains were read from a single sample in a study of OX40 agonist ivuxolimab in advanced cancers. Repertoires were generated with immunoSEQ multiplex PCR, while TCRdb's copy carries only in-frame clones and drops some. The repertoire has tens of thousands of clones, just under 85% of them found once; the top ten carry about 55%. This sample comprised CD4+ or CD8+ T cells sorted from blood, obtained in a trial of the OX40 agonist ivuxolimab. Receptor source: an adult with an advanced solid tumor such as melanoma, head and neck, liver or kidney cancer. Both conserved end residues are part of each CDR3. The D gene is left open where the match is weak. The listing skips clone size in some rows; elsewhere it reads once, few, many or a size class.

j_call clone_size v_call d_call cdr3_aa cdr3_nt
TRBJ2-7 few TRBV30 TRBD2 CAGLAGAYEQYF TGTGCCGGACTAGCGGGGGCCTACGAGCAGTACTTC
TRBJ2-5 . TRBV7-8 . CASLGETQYF TGTGCCAGCTTGGGGGAGACCCAGTACTTC
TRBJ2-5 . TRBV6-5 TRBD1 CASNPTGGGETQYF TGTGCCAGCAACCCGACAGGGGGCGGTGAGACCCAGTACTTC
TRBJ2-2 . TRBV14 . CASSPPDGLNTGELFF TGTGCCAGCAGCCCCCCGGACGGCTTGAACACCGGGGAGCTGTTTTTT
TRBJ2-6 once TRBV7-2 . CASSSNVLTF TGTGCCAGCAGCTCTAACGTCCTGACTTTC
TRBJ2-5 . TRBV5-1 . CASSLETSKGETQYF TGCGCCAGCAGCTTGGAGACGTCGAAAGGGGAGACCCAGTACTTC
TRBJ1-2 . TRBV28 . CASSLWGGQVNTF TGTGCCAGCAGTTTATGGGGAGGGCAGGTCAACACCTTC
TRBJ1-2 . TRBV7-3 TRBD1 CASSLMGQTYGYTF TGTGCCAGCAGCTTAATGGGACAGACCTATGGCTACACCTTC
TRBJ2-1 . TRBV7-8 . CASSPAGSEQFF TGTGCCAGCAGCCCCGCTGGTAGTGAGCAGTTCTTC
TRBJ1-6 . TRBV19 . CASSIAGRASYNSPLHF TGTGCCAGTAGTATAGCCGGACGGGCGTCATATAATTCACCCCTCCACTTT
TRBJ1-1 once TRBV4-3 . CASSQELRGITEAFF TGCGCCAGCAGCCAAGAATTACGGGGGATCACTGAAGCTTTCTTT
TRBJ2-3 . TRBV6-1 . CASSEAGGGADTQYF TGTGCCAGCAGTGAAGCGGGAGGGGGCGCAGATACGCAGTATTTT
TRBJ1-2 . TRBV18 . CASSSTENYGYTF TGTGCCAGCTCATCGACAGAGAACTATGGCTACACCTTC
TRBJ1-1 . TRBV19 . CASSMGPEAFF TGTGCCAGTAGTATGGGGCCTGAAGCTTTCTTT
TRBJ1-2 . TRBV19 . CASSIGDYGGYTF TGTGCCAGTAGTATTGGGGATTACGGTGGCTACACCTTC
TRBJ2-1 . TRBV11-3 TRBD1 CASSPGTGVYNEQFF TGTGCCAGCAGCCCGGGGACAGGGGTTTACAATGAGCAGTTCTTC
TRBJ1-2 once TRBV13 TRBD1 CASSLQGDIYGYTF TGTGCCAGCAGCTTACAGGGGGATATCTATGGCTACACCTTC
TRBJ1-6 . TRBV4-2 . CASSQVQVDINSPLHF TGTGCCAGCAGCCAAGTACAGGTCGACATAAATTCACCCCTCCACTTT
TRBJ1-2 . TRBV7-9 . CASSLVGSDYGYTF TGTGCCAGCAGCTTAGTAGGTTCCGACTATGGCTACACCTTC
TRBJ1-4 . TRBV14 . CASSPRDTSNEKLFF TGTGCCAGCAGCCCCCGGGACACCTCTAATGAAAAACTGTTTTTT
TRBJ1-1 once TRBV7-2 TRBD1 CASSSRDRGEFEAFF TGTGCCAGCAGCTCCCGGGACAGGGGGGAATTCGAAGCTTTCTTT
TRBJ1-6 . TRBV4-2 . CASSRTTRTVNSPLHF TGTGCCAGCAGCCGGACAACGAGAACGGTCAATTCACCCCTCCACTTT
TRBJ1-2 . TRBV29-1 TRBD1 CSVAGGDNYGYTF TGCAGCGTTGCAGGGGGAGATAACTATGGCTACACCTTC